Below, 21 T cell receptor beta chains from the same sample are listed, as sequenced in a study of blood T cell repertoires in COVID-19. Assay: immunoSEQ multiplex PCR; the TCRdb copy retains only in-frame clones and omits some. The table shows 160,000 or so clones, with over 75% occurring only once. Material for sequencing was PBMCs or T cells enriched from blood (not recorded which). These receptors were taken from a human donor with acute COVID-19. The donor label of this sample is uncertain.

This clone has ten or more counts. This rearrangement joins TRBV2 to TRBJ2-1; 13 nucleotides line up with TRBD2. The CDR3 runs to 17 residues. The V and J ends lost 5 bases and 4 bases, in that order; junction bases with no gene match: 8. The V gene's germline CDR1 is SNHLY and CDR2 FYNNEI. CDR3 DNA sequence: TGTGCCAGCAGTTATTCTGGACTAGCGGGGGTATACAATGAGCAGTTCTTC. Translated, it gives CASSYSGLAGVYNEQFF.

V is TRBV18 and J is TRBJ2-6, with a weak D call TRBD1 (6 bases). Germline loops: CDR1 KGHSH, CDR2 LQKENI. This CDR3 region has 16 residues. V was cut by 5 bases and J by 1 base, with 12 bases left in between. The DNA of the CDR3 is TGTGCCAGCTCAATATCACAGGGTTCTGGGGCCAACGTCCTGACTTTC. Its translation is CASSISQGSGANVLTF.

The chain is built from TRBV3-1 (or the pseudogene TRBV3-2) and TRBJ1-6, with D possibly matching TRBD1 (5 bases). V was cut by 1 base and J by 8 bases, with 12 bases left in between. The germline gives CDR1 LGHDT, CDR2 YNNKEL (reference sequence). This CDR3 has 15 amino acids. The CDR3 coding sequence is TGTGCCAGCAGCCAAGCGGCAGGGAGGGATTCACCCCTCCACTTT. It codes for CASSQAAGRDSPLHF.

The chain joins TRBV29-1 to TRBJ2-7; 9 nucleotides agree with TRBD1. Losses at the gene ends were 2 bases for V and 5 bases for J; bases not matched to a gene: 10. In germline, CDR1 is SQVTM, CDR2 ANQGSEA. There are 15 residues in the CDR3. The CDR3 sequence: CSVELVGTGSNEQYF. CDR3 coding DNA: TGCAGCGTTGAACTCGTGGGGACAGGGAGTAACGAGCAGTACTTC.

This clone was seen more than once but under ten times. The chain has TRBV15 and TRBJ2-2; D is perhaps TRBD1 (6 bases). CDR1 LNHNV and CDR2 YYDKDF come from the germline V gene (reference sequence). V lost 4 bases and J 5 bases, leaving 14 bases between the germline ends. This CDR3 spans 15 amino acids. DNA for the CDR3: TGTGCCACCAGCATTAGCCTTCAGGGGACCGGGGAGCTGTTTTTT. It translates to CATSISLQGTGELFF.

V usage is TRBV30 and J usage is TRBJ2-3, with a tentative D call TRBD1 (5 bases). The ends were cut back, 3 bases at V and 2 bases at J, with 12 bases in the middle. The CDR3 sequence is 14 residues long. Germline assignment: CDR1 GTSNPN and CDR2 SVGIG (reference sequence). CDR3 nucleotides: TGTGCCTGGAGAGCCCAGGGATTCACAGATACGCAGTATTTT. It yields the protein CAWRAQGFTDTQYF.

The chain has TRBV5-4 and TRBJ2-1; 12 bases are a match to TRBD2. The CDR3 contains 20 residues. V shed 5 bases, J shed 8 bases, and the junction held 23 bases outside the gene matches. From germline, CDR1 is SGHNT and CDR2 YYREEE (reference sequence). CDR3 sequence reads: CASRQSLAGGPNSLGHEQFF. The CDR3 region has the DNA TGTGCCAGCAGACAGAGCCTAGCGGGGGGGCCTAATTCCCTTGGCCATGAGCAGTTCTTC.

The chain recombines TRBV6-5 with TRBJ2-7; 9 positions match TRBD1. Unmatched junction bases numbered 4, after V lost 6 bases and J lost 4 bases. Looked up from germline, CDR1 is MNHEY and CDR2 is SVGAGI. The CDR3 has 13 amino acids. The CDR3 DNA is TGTGCCAGCAGCCGGGACAGGGCGTACGAGCAGTACTTC. It codes for CASSRDRAYEQYF.

The chain couples TRBV10-2 to TRBJ2-1, with 8 positions matching TRBD2. CDR1 and CDR2 (germline): WSHSY, SAAADI. Trimming took 6 bases from V and 0 from J; bases not matched to a gene: 7. This CDR3 has 16 amino acids. The CDR3 here is CASRPLAGSSYNEQFF. The CDR3 nucleotides are TGCGCCAGCAGACCGCTAGCGGGTAGCTCCTACAATGAGCAGTTCTTC.

In its sample, this clone was seen once. The chain links TRBV6-5 to TRBJ1-1; 7 bases agree with TRBD1. V lost 6 bases to trimming and J lost 4 bases; unmatched junction nucleotides: 5. This CDR3 region has 13 residues. CDR1 is MNHEY, CDR2 SVGAGI, per germline. This CDR3 reads CASRDRSGTEAFF. The CDR3 DNA is TGTGCCAGCAGGGACAGGTCGGGCACTGAAGCTTTCTTT.

The sample holds one count of this clone. This chain uses TRBV19 with TRBJ1-4; 10 bases agree with TRBD1. V shed 6 bases and J 17 bases; nucleotides not matched to a gene: 18. The CDR3 covers 15 residues. Germline V gene lookup returns CDR1 LNHDA and CDR2 SQIVND (reference sequence). The CDR3 is CASSFLDRGRRYIFF. CDR3 DNA: TGTGCCAGTAGCTTCCTCGACAGGGGGCGGAGGTACATATTTTTT.

The V gene is TRBV3-1 (or the pseudogene TRBV3-2), the J gene TRBJ2-7, with D maybe TRBD1 (6 bases). The CDR3 covers 17 residues. The V gene lost 4 bases and the J gene lost 2 bases, with 21 bases spanning the gap. Germline V gene data show CDR1 as LGHDT and CDR2 as YNNKEL (reference sequence). The CDR3 is CASSPTRRGGMTYEQYF. CDR3 DNA: TGTGCCAGCAGCCCCACCCGGAGAGGGGGAATGACCTACGAGCAGTACTTC.

This sequence joins TRBV12-5 and TRBJ2-3; 7 nucleotides line up with TRBD1. The trim removed 7 bases at V and 2 bases at J, leaving 6 bases unmatched. Germline values: CDR1 LGHNT, CDR2 FRNRAP. CDR3 length: 14 amino acids. The CDR3: CASAPTGFTDTQYF. The CDR3 coding sequence is TGTGCTAGTGCCCCGACAGGGTTCACAGATACGCAGTATTTT.

The J gene is TRBJ2-3, the V gene TRBV10-2; D unresolved. The CDR3 sequence is 12 residues long. V lost 4 bases and J lost 6, with 8 bases in between. Germline values: CDR1 WSHSY, CDR2 SAAADI. The CDR3 region is CASSGLVDTQYF. CDR3 nucleotide sequence: TGCGCCAGCAGTGGTCTAGTTGATACGCAGTATTTT.

This clone was picked up one time. V gene TRBV19 combines with J gene TRBJ1-1; D may be TRBD1 (5 bases). Germline values: CDR1 LNHDA, CDR2 SQIVND (reference sequence). V lost 3 bases and J lost 0, with 14 bases in between. The CDR3 is 16 amino acids. The CDR3 sequence: CASSMGQGLLNTEAFF. DNA of the CDR3: TGTGCCAGTAGTATGGGGCAGGGCCTCTTGAACACTGAAGCTTTCTTT.

The V and J genes are TRBV16 and TRBJ1-2; a weak D match, TRBD1 (5 bases). The germline V gene has CDR1 KGHSY and CDR2 FQNENV. The V and J ends lost 4 bases and 1 base respectively, with 7 bases between them. The CDR3 loop spans 13 amino acids. The CDR3 region is CASSLTVNYGYTF. CDR3 coding DNA: TGTGCCAGCAGCCTGACAGTTAACTATGGCTACACCTTC.

The chain carries TRBV18 and TRBJ1-5; unclear D gene. The germline V gene has CDR1 KGHSH and CDR2 LQKENI. Deletions cut 2 bases from V and 5 bases from J, with 25 bases between. The CDR3 is 19 amino acids. The DNA for the CDR3 is TGTGCCAGCTCACCATCCTTGAGGCTTTTGGGAGGCACCTATCAGCCCCAGCATTTT. Amino acid sequence: CASSPSLRLLGGTYQPQHF.

This rearrangement joins TRBV9 to TRBJ1-6; D possibly corresponds to TRBD1 (5 bases). V lost 2 bases, J lost 8 bases, and 11 bases lay in between. This CDR3 region has 14 residues. Germline CDR1 and CDR2: SGDLS and YYNGEE. The CDR3 DNA sequence: TGTGCCAGCAGCGTTCAGGGCAAGGATTCACCCCTCCACTTT. It encodes CASSVQGKDSPLHF. The full variable domain, with the rest looked up from reference TRBV9 and TRBJ1-6, is DSGVTQTPKHLITATGQRVTLRCSPRSGDLSVYWYQQSLDQGLQFLIQYYNGEERAKGNILERFSAQQFPDLHSELNLSSLELGDSALYFCASSVQGKDSPLHFGNGTRLTVT.

The chain has TRBV5-4 and TRBJ2-6, with D unclear. This CDR3 comprises 18 residues. Trimming cost V 4 bases and J 0 bases, with 17 bases left between them. Per the germline V gene, CDR1 is SGHNT and CDR2 is YYREEE (reference sequence). DNA of the CDR3: TGTGCCAGCAGCCACCCGGGTACTGCCAACTCTGGGGCCAACGTCCTGACTTTC. Translating gives CASSHPGTANSGANVLTF.

This chain links TRBV11-2 with TRBJ2-5, with TRBD1 matching 7 bases. This CDR3 spans 15 amino acids. Trimming cost V 1 base and J 4 bases; bases outside gene matches: 6. Germline V gene data show CDR1 as SGHAT and CDR2 as FQNNGV. Here the CDR3 reads CASSLGQGLLETQYF. As DNA, the CDR3 is TGTGCCAGCAGCTTAGGACAGGGTTTATTAGAGACCCAGTACTTC. The variable domain in full, with the rest retrieved from reference TRBV11-2 and TRBJ2-5, is EAGVAQSPRYKIIEKRQSVAFWCNPISGHATLYWYQQILGQGPKLLIQFQNNGVVDDSQLPKDRFSAERLKGVDSTLKIQPAKLEDSAVYLCASSLGQGLLETQYFGPGTRLLVL.

This chain uses TRBV3-1 (or the pseudogene TRBV3-2) with TRBJ1-3, with D uncertain. The CDR3 has 13 amino acids. Trimming took off 3 bases at V and 7 bases at J, with 10 bases between the two ends. Germline loops: CDR1 LGHDT, CDR2 YNNKEL (reference sequence). The CDR3 is CASSQDFRNTIYF. CDR3 sequence (DNA): TGTGCCAGCAGCCAGGACTTTAGGAACACCATATATTTT.